The sequence of this TCR beta chain was determined in a study of cytomegalovirus exposure and HLA in healthy donors. This clone has just a few counts. The V segment lost 4 bases and the J segment 4 bases; nucleotides outside the gene matches: 2. Germline V CDR1 and CDR2: SGHRS, YFSETQ. The CDR3 is made up of 12 amino acids. Use of 60 Vbeta and 13 Jbeta primers characterized the PCR. TCRdb's copy holds only in-frame clones and misses some; the assay was immunoSEQ multiplex PCR. This table holds around 72,000 clones, over 50% found once. V and J are TRBV5-1 and TRBJ2-7; 7 positions match TRBD1. This clonotype was sampled from a man aged 35 to 55 in good health and CMV-seropositive. Material for sequencing was PBMCs. The CDR3 DNA follows: TGCGCCAGCAGCAAGACAGGGTACGAGCAGTACTTC. Translating gives CASSKTGYEQYF.